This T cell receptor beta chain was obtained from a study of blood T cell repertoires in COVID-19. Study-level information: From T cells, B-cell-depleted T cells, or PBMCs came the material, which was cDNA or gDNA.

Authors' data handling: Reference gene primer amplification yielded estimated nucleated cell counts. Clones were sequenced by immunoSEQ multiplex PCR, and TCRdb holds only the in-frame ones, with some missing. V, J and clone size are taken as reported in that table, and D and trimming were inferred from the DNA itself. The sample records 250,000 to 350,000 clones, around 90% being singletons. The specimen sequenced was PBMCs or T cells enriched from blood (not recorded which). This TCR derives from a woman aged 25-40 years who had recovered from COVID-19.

CDR3 in DNA: TGTGCCAGTACGACAGGGACTTTTGACTATGGCTACACCTTC. Its translation is CASTTGTFDYGYTF. The chain employs TRBV19 and TRBJ1-2; 7 nucleotides align to TRBD1. CDR3 length equals 14 residues. From germline, CDR1 is LNHDA and CDR2 SQIVND (reference sequence). The ends lost 7 bases at V and 3 bases at J; junction bases unmatched: 8.